This T cell receptor (beta chain) originates from a study of cytomegalovirus exposure and HLA in healthy donors. Study results and caveats: It was 150 or so TCR beta chains that were listed as cytomegalovirus-associated. The majority of TCR sequences were rare, yet some public TCRs appeared in many donors. The finding came from a later analysis; first-cohort TCR clusters tended to co-occur in the approximately 120 validation repertoires.

The CDR3 covers 15 residues. Germline V gives CDR1 MNHEY, CDR2 SMNVEV (reference sequence). J lost 6 bases, V lost 5 bases, and 6 bases had no gene match. Sequencing used immunoSEQ multiplex PCR; TCRdb keeps in-frame clones, though not all of them. This repertoire shows 70,000 or so clones, 94% found once; its top ten account for 1.5% to 2%. For this clone: Antigen specificity is unknown.

Material for sequencing was PBMCs. The chain uses TRBV27 and TRBJ1-6; 8 bases are a match to TRBD1. This TCR was sampled from a woman aged 18 to 35 in good health and CMV-seropositive. The CDR3 protein is CASSPGDRRNSPLHF. CDR3 nucleotide sequence: TGTGCCAGCAGTCCCGGGGACAGGCGTAATTCACCCCTCCACTTT.